A selection of T cell receptor beta chains follows, all from one sample in a study of blood T cell repertoires in COVID-19. Method: immunoSEQ multiplex PCR; TCRdb's copy keeps in-frame clones and lacks some. Of a few hundred thousand clones in the sample, 80% to 90% were seen once. The sequenced material came from peripheral blood. Receptors originate from an older woman with COVID-19, enrolled during active disease. CDR3s leave out the opening cysteine and the closing phenylalanine or tryptophan. Each record gives: V gene, CDR3 length, J gene, CDR3 protein.

TRBV7-9,13,TRBJ2-3,ASSQTGGRTDTQY
TRBV9,15,TRBJ2-1,ASSVAPTPPSHNEQF
TRBV25-1,14,TRBJ1-1,ASSDSHRIGRTEAF
TRBV3-1/TRBV3-2,14,TRBJ2-1,ASSQGRALGYNEQF
TRBV21-1,12,TRBJ2-1,ARVLRSSYNEQF
TRBV6-5,14,TRBJ2-5,ASSYSTGGLGETQY
TRBV29-1,13,TRBJ2-3,SVWIRERGTDTQY
TRBV18,13,TRBJ2-5,ASSPSLAGEETQY
TRBV7-4,16,TRBJ1-4,ASTLTTGDRLTNEKLF
TRBV4-2,12,TRBJ2-5,ASSQDDSQETQY